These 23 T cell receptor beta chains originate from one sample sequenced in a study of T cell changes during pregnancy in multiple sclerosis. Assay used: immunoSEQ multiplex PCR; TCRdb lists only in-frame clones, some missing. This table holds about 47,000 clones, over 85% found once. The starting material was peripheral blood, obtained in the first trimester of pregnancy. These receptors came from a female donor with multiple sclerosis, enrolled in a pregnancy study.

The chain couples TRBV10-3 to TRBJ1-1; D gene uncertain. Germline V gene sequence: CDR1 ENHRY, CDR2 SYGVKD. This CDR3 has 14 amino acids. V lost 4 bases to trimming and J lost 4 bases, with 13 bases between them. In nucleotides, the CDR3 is TGTGCCATCAGTGTTCTAGCTGGAGGCACTGAAGCTTTCTTT. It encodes CAISVLAGGTEAFF.

The CDR3 here is CASSLDRGTEQYF. The DNA of the CDR3 is TGCGCCAGCAGCCTGGACAGGGGTACCGAGCAGTACTTC. The V call is TRBV5-1, the J call TRBJ2-7, with 9 bases identical to TRBD1. CDR1 and CDR2 (germline): SGHRS, YFSETQ. This CDR3 is built from 13 residues. J lost 6 bases, V lost 4 bases, and 5 bases had no gene match.

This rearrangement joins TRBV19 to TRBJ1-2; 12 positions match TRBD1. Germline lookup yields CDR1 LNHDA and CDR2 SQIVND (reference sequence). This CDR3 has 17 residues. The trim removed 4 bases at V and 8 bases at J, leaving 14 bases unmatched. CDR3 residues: CASSTPPGQGARSGYTF. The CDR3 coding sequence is TGTGCCAGTAGTACCCCTCCGGGACAGGGGGCGCGTTCCGGCTACACCTTC.

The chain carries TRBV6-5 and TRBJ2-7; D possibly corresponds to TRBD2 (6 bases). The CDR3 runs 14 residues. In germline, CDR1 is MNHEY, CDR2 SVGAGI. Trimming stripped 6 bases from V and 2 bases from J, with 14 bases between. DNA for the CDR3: TGTGCCAGCAGCCACACCGGGGAGGCCTACGAGCAGTACTTC. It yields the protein CASSHTGEAYEQYF.

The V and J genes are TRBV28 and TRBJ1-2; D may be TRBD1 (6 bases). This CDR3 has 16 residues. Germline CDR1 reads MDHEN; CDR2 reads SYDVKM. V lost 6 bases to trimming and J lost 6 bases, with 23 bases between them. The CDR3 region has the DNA TGTGCCAGCAGACCGTTCGGGCTAACAGGGAGCCATGGCTACACCTTC. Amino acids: CASRPFGLTGSHGYTF.

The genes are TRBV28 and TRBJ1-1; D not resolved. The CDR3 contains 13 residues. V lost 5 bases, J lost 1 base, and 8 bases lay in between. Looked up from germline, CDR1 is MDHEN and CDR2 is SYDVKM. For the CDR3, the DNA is TGTGCCAGCAGTCCCGACTCGAACACTGAAGCTTTCTTT. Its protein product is CASSPDSNTEAFF. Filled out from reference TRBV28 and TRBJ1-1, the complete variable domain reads DVKVTQSSRYLVKRTGEKVFLECVQDMDHENMFWYRQDPGLGLRLIYFSYDVKMKEKGDIPEGYSVSREKKERFSLILESASTNQTSMYLCASSPDSNTEAFFGQGTRLTVV.

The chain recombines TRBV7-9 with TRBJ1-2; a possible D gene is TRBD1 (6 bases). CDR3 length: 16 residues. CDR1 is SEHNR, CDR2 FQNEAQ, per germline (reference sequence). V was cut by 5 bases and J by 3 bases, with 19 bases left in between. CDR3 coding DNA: TGTGCCAGCAGCCCGGGGGGGGCGACCCGGGACTATGGCTACACCTTC. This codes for CASSPGGATRDYGYTF.

This CDR3 is CATRDRIWKLSSYEQYF. The CDR3 DNA follows: TGTGCCACCAGGGACAGGATCTGGAAGCTCTCCTCCTACGAGCAGTACTTC. V is TRBV9 and J is TRBJ2-7, with 8 bases identical to TRBD1. The CDR3 extends over 17 amino acids. Unmatched junction bases numbered 17, after V lost 9 bases and J lost 0 bases. Germline V CDR1 and CDR2: SGDLS, YYNGEE.

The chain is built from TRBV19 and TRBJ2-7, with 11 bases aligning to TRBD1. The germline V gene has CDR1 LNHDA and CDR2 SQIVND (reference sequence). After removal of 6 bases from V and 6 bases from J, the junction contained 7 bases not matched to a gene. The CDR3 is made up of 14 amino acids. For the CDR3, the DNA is TGTGCCAGTAGCAGCTGGACAGGGGGCGCCGAGCAGTACTTC. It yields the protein CASSSWTGGAEQYF.

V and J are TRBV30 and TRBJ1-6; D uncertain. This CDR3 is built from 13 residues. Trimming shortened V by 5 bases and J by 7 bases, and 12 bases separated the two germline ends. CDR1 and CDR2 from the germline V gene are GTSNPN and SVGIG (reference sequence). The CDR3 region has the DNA TGTGCCTGGGGACTTACGACCAATTCACCCCTCCACTTT. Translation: CAWGLTTNSPLHF.

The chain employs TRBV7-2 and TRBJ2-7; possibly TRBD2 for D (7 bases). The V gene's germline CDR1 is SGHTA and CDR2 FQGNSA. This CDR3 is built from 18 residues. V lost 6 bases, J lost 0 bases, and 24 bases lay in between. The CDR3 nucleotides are TGTGCCAGCAGAAATTGGGCAGACCGCGGGGGCCGCTCCTACGAGCAGTACTTC. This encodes CASRNWADRGGRSYEQYF. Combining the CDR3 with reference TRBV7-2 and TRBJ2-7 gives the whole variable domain GAGVSQSPSNKVTEKGKDVELRCDPISGHTALYWYRQSLGQGLEFLIYFQGNSAPDKSGLPSDRFSAERTGGSVSTLTIQRTQQEDSAVYLCASRNWADRGGRSYEQYFGPGTRLTVT.

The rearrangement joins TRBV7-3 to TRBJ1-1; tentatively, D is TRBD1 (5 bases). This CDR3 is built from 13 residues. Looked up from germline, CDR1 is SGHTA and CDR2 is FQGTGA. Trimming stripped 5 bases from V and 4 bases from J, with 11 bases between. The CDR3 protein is CASSTQGGTEAFF. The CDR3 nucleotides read TGTGCCAGCAGCACCCAGGGAGGCACTGAAGCTTTCTTT.

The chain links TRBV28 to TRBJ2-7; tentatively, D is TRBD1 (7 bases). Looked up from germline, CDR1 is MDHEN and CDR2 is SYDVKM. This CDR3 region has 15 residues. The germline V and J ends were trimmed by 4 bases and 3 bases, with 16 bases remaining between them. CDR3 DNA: TGTGCCAGCAGTTCCACGGGGACAGCGGGCTACGAGCAGTACTTC. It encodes CASSSTGTAGYEQYF.

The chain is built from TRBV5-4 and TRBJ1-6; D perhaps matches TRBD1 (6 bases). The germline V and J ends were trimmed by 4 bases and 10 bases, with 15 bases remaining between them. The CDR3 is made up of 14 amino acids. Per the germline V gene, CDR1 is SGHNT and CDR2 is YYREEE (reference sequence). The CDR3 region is CASSIQGILSPLHF. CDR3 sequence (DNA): TGTGCCAGCAGCATCCAGGGGATCTTATCACCCCTCCACTTT.

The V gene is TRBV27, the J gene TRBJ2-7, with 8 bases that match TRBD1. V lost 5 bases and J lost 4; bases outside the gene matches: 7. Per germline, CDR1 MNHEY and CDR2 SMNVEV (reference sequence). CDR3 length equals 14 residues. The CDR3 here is CASSPAGGGYEQYF. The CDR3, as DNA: TGTGCCAGCAGTCCGGCAGGGGGCGGGTACGAGCAGTACTTC.

This CDR3 is CSVEGATFSGNTIYF. The CDR3, as DNA: TGCAGCGTTGAAGGCGCCACTTTCTCTGGAAACACCATATATTTT. This rearrangement joins TRBV29-1 to TRBJ1-3; D is undetermined. CDR3 length: 15 residues. Germline CDR1 reads SQVTM; CDR2 reads ANQGSEA. The V end lost 1 base, the J end lost 0 bases, and 10 bases lay between the germline ends.

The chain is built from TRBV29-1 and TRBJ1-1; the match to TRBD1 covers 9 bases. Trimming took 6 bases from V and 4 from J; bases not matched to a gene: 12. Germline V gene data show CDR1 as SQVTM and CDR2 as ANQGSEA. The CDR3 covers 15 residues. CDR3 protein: CSVRYLGTGITEAFF. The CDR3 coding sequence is TGCAGCGTGCGCTACTTGGGGACAGGGATCACTGAAGCTTTCTTT.

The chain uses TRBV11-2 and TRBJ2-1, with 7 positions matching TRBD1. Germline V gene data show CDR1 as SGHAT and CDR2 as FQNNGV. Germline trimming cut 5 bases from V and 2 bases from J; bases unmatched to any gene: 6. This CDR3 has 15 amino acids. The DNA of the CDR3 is TGTGCCAGCAGCCCCTCCGGGACAGCCTACAATGAGCAGTTCTTC. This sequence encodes CASSPSGTAYNEQFF.

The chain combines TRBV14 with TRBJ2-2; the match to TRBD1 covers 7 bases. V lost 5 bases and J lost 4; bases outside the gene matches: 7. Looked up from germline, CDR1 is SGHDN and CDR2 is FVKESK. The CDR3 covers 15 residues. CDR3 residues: CASSSSGQFTGELFF. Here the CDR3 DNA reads TGTGCCAGCAGCTCATCGGGACAGTTCACCGGGGAGCTGTTTTTT.

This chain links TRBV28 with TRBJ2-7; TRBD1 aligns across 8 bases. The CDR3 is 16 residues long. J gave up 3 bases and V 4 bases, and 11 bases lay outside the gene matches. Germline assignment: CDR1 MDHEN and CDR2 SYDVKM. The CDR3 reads CASSSFDRGGGYEQYF. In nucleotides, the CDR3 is TGTGCCAGCAGTTCCTTCGACAGGGGAGGAGGCTACGAGCAGTACTTC.

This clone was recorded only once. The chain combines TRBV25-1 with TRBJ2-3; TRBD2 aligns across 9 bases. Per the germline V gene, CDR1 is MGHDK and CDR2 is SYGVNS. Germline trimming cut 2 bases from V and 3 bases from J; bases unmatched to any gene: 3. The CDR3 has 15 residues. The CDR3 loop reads CASSEAGGHTDTQYF. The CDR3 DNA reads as TGTGCCAGCAGTGAAGCGGGGGGGCATACAGATACGCAGTATTTT. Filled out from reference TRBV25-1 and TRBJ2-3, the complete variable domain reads EADIYQTPRYLVIGTGKKITLECSQTMGHDKMYWYQQDPGMELHLIHYSYGVNSTEKGDLSSESTVSRIRTEHFPLTLESARPSHTSQYLCASSEAGGHTDTQYFGPGTRLTVL.

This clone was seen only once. CDR3 in DNA: TGTGCCTGGAGTTCCCCGAAACAGGTTTCTGGAAACACCATATATTTT. Protein: CAWSSPKQVSGNTIYF. The rearrangement links TRBV30 to TRBJ1-3; D is possibly TRBD1 (5 bases). Germline V gives CDR1 GTSNPN, CDR2 SVGIG (reference sequence). The CDR3 is 16 amino acids. Trimming shortened V by 2 bases and J by 1 base, and 15 bases separated the two germline ends.

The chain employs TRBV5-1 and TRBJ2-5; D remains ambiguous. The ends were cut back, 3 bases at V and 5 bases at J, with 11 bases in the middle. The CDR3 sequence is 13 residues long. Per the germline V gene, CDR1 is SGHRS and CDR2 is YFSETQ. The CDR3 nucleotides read TGCGCCAGCAGCTATACTTCTTTCGAGACCCAGTACTTC. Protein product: CASSYTSFETQYF.